The 21 T cell receptor beta chains below come from one sample, sequenced in a study of breast tumors, draining lymph nodes, adjacent tissues. TCRdb recomputed calls from the multiplex PCR reads with MiXCR, one row per CDR3 protein. The sample lists roughly 80,000 distinct CDR3 sequences, roughly 20% occurring once. Samples came from axillary lymph nodes draining the breast cancer. The sample taken for sequencing was axillary lymph node tissue. The source of these receptors is a female donor with breast cancer. Some clones in this sample may be carry-over from other donors' samples.

A note on this clonotype: A much larger clone lies one base from this, so it may be a read error. V usage is TRBV6-1 and J usage is TRBJ2-5; D might be TRBD1 (7 bases). V was shortened by 4 bases and J by 5 bases, with 23 bases between the two germline ends. CDR1 is MNHNS and CDR2 is SASEGT in the germline V gene. This CDR3 comprises 17 residues. In DNA, the CDR3 is TGTGCCAGCAGTGGAAGGTCTGGAGGGGGCGCGAGGGAGACCCAGTACTTC. Protein: CASSGRSGGGARETQYF.

Concerning this clonotype: At one of its ends the junction is not consistent with the germline gene, which may arise from a read error. The chain employs TRBV6-5 and TRBJ2-3; D may be TRBD2 (6 bases). This CDR3 contains 17 residues. Germline V gives CDR1 MNHEY, CDR2 SVGAGI. CDR3 bases: TGTGCCAACAGTTACTCGAAGTCCGGGACTAGCACAGATACGCAGTATTTT. It specifies CANSYSKSGTSTDTQYF.

This clonotype was seen repeatedly, ten times or more. The genes are TRBV19 and TRBJ2-1, with 9 bases fitting TRBD2. This CDR3 is built from 19 residues. Germline trimming cut 5 bases from V and 0 bases from J; bases unmatched to any gene: 14. Germline assignment: CDR1 LNHDA and CDR2 SQIVND (reference sequence). The CDR3 DNA reads as TGTGCCAGTAGTGAAAGCGGGAGGCCACCCCTACGCTCCTACAATGAGCAGTTCTTC. Translation: CASSESGRPPLRSYNEQFF. Combining the CDR3 with reference TRBV19 and TRBJ2-1 gives the whole variable domain DGGITQSPKYLFRKEGQNVTLSCEQNLNHDAMYWYRQDPGQGLRLIYYSQIVNDFQKGDIAEGYSVSREKKESFPLTVTSAQKNPTAFYLCASSESGRPPLRSYNEQFFGPGTRLTVL.

This clonotype was seen at least ten times. This chain connects TRBV7-2 to TRBJ2-7, with TRBD2 matching 7 bases. The germline CDR1 and CDR2 sequences are SGHTA and FQGNSA. V was pared by 1 base and J by 2 bases, with 8 bases of the junction left unmatched. The length of the CDR3 is 16 residues. The chain's CDR3 is CASSLDGGSVAYEQYF. CDR3 sequence (DNA): TGTGCCAGCAGCTTAGACGGCGGGAGCGTGGCCTACGAGCAGTACTTC.

This clonotype has a handful of counts. This chain uses TRBV18 with TRBJ1-2, with TRBD1 matching over 9 bases. Per germline, CDR1 KGHSH and CDR2 LQKENI. V shed 1 base, J shed 8 bases, and the junction held 2 bases outside the gene matches. The CDR3 totals 13 residues. The CDR3 reads CASSPRDRDGYTF. The CDR3 nucleotides read TGTGCCAGCTCACCACGGGACAGGGACGGCTACACCTTC.

At least ten counts were recorded for this clonotype. The V and J genes are TRBV5-6 and TRBJ1-2; a weak D match, TRBD1 (6 bases). Germline values: CDR1 SGHDT, CDR2 YYEEEE. The CDR3 runs 15 residues. With 4 bases removed from V and 4 bases from J, the gap between germline ends came to 17 bases. The CDR3 region is CASSLISGDGYGYTF. CDR3 nucleotide sequence: TGTGCCAGCAGCCTCATTTCAGGGGATGGCTATGGCTACACCTTC. Based on the CDR3 plus reference TRBV5-6 and TRBJ1-2, the full variable domain is DAGVTQSPTHLIKTRGQQVTLRCSPKSGHDTVSWYQQALGQGPQFIFQYYEEEERQRGNFPDRFSGHQFPNYSSELNVNALLLGDSALYLCASSLISGDGYGYTFGSGTRLTVV.

This clonotype came up many times. J is TRBJ2-5 and V is TRBV9; 8 nucleotides align to TRBD2. The CDR3 has 14 residues. Germline V CDR1 and CDR2: SGDLS, YYNGEE. The ends lost 3 bases at V and 5 bases at J; junction bases unmatched: 6. CDR3 bases: TGTGCCAGCAGCGCCCGGACTAGCTTTGAGACCCAGTACTTC. Translating gives CASSARTSFETQYF.

This clonotype was seen at least ten times. The chain couples TRBV11-3 to TRBJ2-5, with D uncertain. The CDR3 runs to 14 residues. Germline-derived CDR1 and CDR2 are SGHNT and YENEEA. V was cut by 6 bases and J by 2 bases, with 13 bases left in between. As DNA, the CDR3 is TGTGCCAGCAGTCCCCCTAATGTTCAAGAGACCCAGTACTTC. Protein sequence: CASSPPNVQETQYF.

This rearrangement joins TRBV28 to TRBJ1-5, with 7 bases fitting TRBD1. Germline CDR1 and CDR2: MDHEN and SYDVKM. CDR3 length equals 14 residues. Trimming at V came to 6 bases and at J to 5 bases, leaving 7 bases not matched to a gene. CDR3 nucleotide sequence: TGTGCCAGCAGAACCGGGACAGCCCATCAGCCCCAGCATTTT. It is translated as CASRTGTAHQPQHF. The full variable domain, completed using reference TRBV28 and TRBJ1-5, is DVKVTQSSRYLVKRTGEKVFLECVQDMDHENMFWYRQDPGLGLRLIYFSYDVKMKEKGDIPEGYSVSREKKERFSLILESASTNQTSMYLCASRTGTAHQPQHFGDGTRLSIL.

This clonotype was picked up many times. V is TRBV20-1 and J is TRBJ2-7; D unclear. The CDR3 has 15 residues. The germline CDR1 and CDR2 sequences are DFQATT and SNEGSKA (reference sequence). Trimming removed 0 bases from V and 2 bases from J, with 14 bases in between. The CDR3: CSARDLRAYTYEQYF. The CDR3 DNA follows: TGCAGTGCTAGAGATTTGAGAGCATATACCTACGAGCAGTACTTC.

At least ten counts were recorded for this clonotype. The rearrangement joins TRBV25-1 to TRBJ2-7; D tentatively fits TRBD1 or TRBD2 (5 bases each). The CDR3 runs to 13 residues. Trimming took off 8 bases at V and 3 bases at J, with 14 bases between the two ends. Germline V gene data show CDR1 as MGHDK and CDR2 as SYGVNS. CDR3 in amino acids: CASSGTGRYEQYF. The CDR3 nucleotides read TGTGCCAGCTCAGGGACGGGACGCTACGAGCAGTACTTC.

This clonotype was recorded many times. The chain joins TRBV7-9 to TRBJ2-7; D is possibly TRBD2 (6 bases). The CDR3 sequence is 16 residues long. The germline V gene has CDR1 SEHNR and CDR2 FQNEAQ (reference sequence). V lost 5 bases and J 2 bases, leaving 19 bases between the germline ends. This CDR3 is CASSPDGRTTPYEQYF. The CDR3 nucleotides are TGTGCCAGCAGCCCCGATGGGCGGACTACTCCCTACGAGCAGTACTTC.

This clonotype was seen a handful of times. The chain employs TRBV28 and TRBJ1-4, with D possibly matching TRBD1 (5 bases). In germline, CDR1 is MDHEN, CDR2 SYDVKM. V lost 8 bases and J 14 bases, leaving 15 bases between the germline ends. The length of the CDR3 is 11 residues. The CDR3 protein is CASDLRGRLFF. The DNA for the CDR3 is TGTGCCAGCGACCTGAGGGGACGGCTGTTTTTT.

This clonotype was observed at least ten times. CDR3 sequence reads: CASSSGPAGTSYEQYF. CDR3 DNA: TGCGCCAGCAGTTCTGGCCCGGCAGGAACCTCCTACGAGCAGTACTTC. The V call is TRBV5-1, the J call TRBJ2-7; D is ambiguous. The CDR3 is 16 residues long. Trimming shortened V by 5 bases and J by 0 bases, and 18 bases separated the two germline ends. Looked up from germline, CDR1 is SGHRS and CDR2 is YFSETQ.

This clonotype was observed a handful of times. A much larger clone lies a single base off, so this may be a read error. The V and J genes are TRBV9 and TRBJ1-2; D is uncertain. In germline, CDR1 is SGDLS, CDR2 YYNGEE. Between the trimmed V and J ends, which lost 7 bases and 6 bases, there was a span of 16 bases. The CDR3 consists of 13 residues. The CDR3 here is CASSRAADHGYTF. CDR3 sequence (DNA): TGTGCCAGCTCTCGGGCGGCTGACCATGGCTACACCTTC.

In this sample, this clonotype turned up many times. The V call is TRBV7-3, the J call TRBJ1-5; D not resolved. Between the trimmed V and J ends, which lost 3 bases and 4 bases, there was a span of 7 bases. Germline-derived CDR1 and CDR2 are SGHTA and FQGTGA. This CDR3 spans 13 amino acids. The CDR3 sequence is CASSFGVNQPQHF. The CDR3 coding sequence is TGTGCCAGCAGCTTTGGAGTTAATCAGCCCCAGCATTTT.

As regards this clonotype: The CDR3 ends on some other residue instead of the conserved phenylalanine or tryptophan, so this is likely a read error. The J gene is TRBJ2-7, the V gene TRBV7-9; D is uncertain. Matching the DNA end better, TRBJ2-1 makes the J call doubtful. CDR1 is SEHNR, CDR2 FQNEAQ, per germline (reference sequence). The CDR3 consists of 13 residues. CDR3 sequence reads: CASSFSESYEQFL. CDR3 bases: TGTGCCAGCAGCTTCAGCGAATCCTACGAGCAGTTCCTC.

This clonotype has at least ten counts. This chain links TRBV12-3 or TRBV12-4 with TRBJ1-6; D remains unclear. The CDR3 is made up of 17 amino acids. V was clipped by 10 bases and J by 11 bases, with 30 bases between them. The CDR3 is CATSPSDGAVWSAPLHF. As DNA, the CDR3 is TGTGCCACCAGCCCCTCCGATGGCGCCGTGTGGTCTGCACCCCTCCACTTT.

This clonotype occurred many times. A read error may account for a junction end that differs from germline. In DNA form, the CDR3 reads TGTGCCACCAGTGGTTCGACTAGCTCCTACGATGAGCAGTTCTTC. As protein: CATSGSTSSYDEQFF. The V and J genes are TRBV24-1 and TRBJ2-1; TRBD2 aligns across 7 bases. The CDR3 is 15 amino acids. Germline CDR1 KGHDR, CDR2 SFDVKD.

In this sample, this clonotype turned up a few times. Without the conserved terminal phenylalanine or tryptophan, this CDR3 likely stems from a read error. The chain has TRBV3-1 and TRBJ2-7; 9 positions agree with TRBD1. Germline values: CDR1 LGHDT, CDR2 YNNKEL (reference sequence). Trimming at V came to 5 bases and at J to 1 base, leaving 3 bases not matched to a gene. The CDR3 covers 14 residues. CDR3 sequence: CASSETGGSYEQYL. The DNA of the CDR3 is TGTGCCAGCAGCGAGACAGGGGGGTCCTACGAGCAGTACCTC.

This clonotype was detected many times. The rearrangement uses TRBV6-1 and TRBJ1-3; D call uncertain. Germline values: CDR1 MNHNS, CDR2 SASEGT. V was pared by 4 bases and J by 1 base, with 8 bases between. The CDR3 loop spans 14 amino acids. The CDR3 loop reads CASSVEVSGNTIYF. As DNA, the CDR3 is TGTGCCAGCAGTGTTGAGGTATCTGGAAACACCATATATTTT.